This T cell receptor beta chain was sequenced in a study of T cell clusters in autoimmune cytopenias. The germline V gene encodes CDR1 SGHVS and CDR2 FNYEAQ. The length of the CDR3 is 16 residues. TRB was amplified from approximately 230 ng of peripheral blood genomic DNA per sample. Study results and caveats: Physiological T cell clusters of healthy donors were apparently absent in primary autoimmune cytopenia patients. Comparing secondary cytopenia with chronic lymphocytic leukemia showed no cluster-lack signature, apparently masked by lymphoma repertoire.

One tube held mixed TRB-A and TRB-B primer pools for touch-down PCR. From its re-call of the multiplex PCR reads, TCRdb lists each CDR3 protein once, without DNA. This sample contains about 4,100 distinct CDR3 sequences. For this clonotype: Its antigen is unknown.

This same sample was also part of a study on T cell repertoires in aging, cancer and after chemotherapy. That source notes: Loss of evenness, beyond lost richness, contributed to age-related TCR diversity decline in cancer patients.

Sequencing was carried out using peripheral blood. The rearrangement links TRBV7-6 to TRBJ2-1; TCRdb designates TRBD1, a call that cannot be tested without DNA. The receptor was derived from a human donor in good health. CDR3: CASSLGSRQGYNEQFF.